These 24 T cell receptor beta chains originate from one sample sequenced in a study of PD-1 blockade in classical Hodgkin lymphoma. Sequencing used immunoSEQ multiplex PCR; TCRdb keeps in-frame clones, though not all of them. The sample lists tens of thousands of clones; 65% to 90% were seen once. No patient escaped relapse after autologous stem cell transplantation, and brentuximab vedotin exposure varied. The sample consisted of peripheral blood mononuclear cells (PBMCs), taken at baseline. The receptor source for this set is a human donor with classical Hodgkin lymphoma.

The V call is TRBV6-5, the J call TRBJ1-2; D unclear. Germline CDR1 reads MNHEY; CDR2 reads SVGAGI. The CDR3 has 14 residues. V was shortened by 2 bases and J by 3 bases, with 10 bases between the two germline ends. The CDR3 DNA reads TGTGCCAGCAGTTACGCCGACACCTACTATGGCTACACCTTC. Translation: CASSYADTYYGYTF.

The chain combines TRBV14 with TRBJ2-5; D unresolved. Germline V gene lookup returns CDR1 SGHDN and CDR2 FVKESK. The germline V and J ends were trimmed by 5 bases and 1 base, with 2 bases remaining between them. The CDR3 has 11 residues. DNA for the CDR3: TGTGCCAGCAGCGCCCAAGAGACCCAGTACTTC. This encodes CASSAQETQYF.

This chain uses TRBV5-1 with TRBJ1-5; possibly TRBD1 for D (6 bases). The V end lost 0 bases, the J end lost 0 bases, and 7 bases lay between the germline ends. Germline V CDR1 and CDR2: SGHRS, YFSETQ. This CDR3 comprises 15 residues. The CDR3: CASSLGTDSNQPQHF. The CDR3 nucleotides are TGCGCCAGCAGCTTGGGGACAGATAGCAATCAGCCCCAGCATTTT.

The rearrangement links TRBV7-9 to TRBJ2-5; D is unclear. Germline CDR1 and CDR2: SEHNR and FQNEAQ (reference sequence). V was shortened by 5 bases and J by 1 base, with 8 bases between the two germline ends. The CDR3 runs to 13 residues. CDR3 bases: TGTGCCAGCAGCCGTTTAACCCAAGAGACCCAGTACTTC. It is translated as CASSRLTQETQYF.

The chain uses TRBV5-1 and TRBJ2-5; 7 bases map to TRBD2. This CDR3 region has 14 residues. Germline loops: CDR1 SGHRS, CDR2 YFSETQ. V was pared by 6 bases and J by 1 base, with 6 bases of the junction left unmatched. Here the CDR3 reads CASTSGRVQETQYF. CDR3 nucleotide sequence: TGCGCCAGCACCTCTGGGAGGGTCCAAGAGACCCAGTACTTC.

The rearrangement joins TRBV9 to TRBJ1-2, with a possible D match to TRBD1 (6 bases). Trimming pared 0 bases from V and 4 bases from J, leaving 16 bases between. The CDR3 has 16 amino acids. CDR1 SGDLS and CDR2 YYNGEE come from the germline V gene. CDR3 sequence (DNA): TGTGCCAGCAGCGTAGCCCCCCGACAGGATGGCTATGGCTACACCTTC. It specifies CASSVAPRQDGYGYTF.

The rearrangement uses TRBV18 and TRBJ2-7; 9 bases map to TRBD1. The CDR3 is 15 amino acids. Germline lookup yields CDR1 KGHSH and CDR2 LQKENI. V was clipped by 3 bases and J by 0 bases; unmatched bases: 3. CDR3 nucleotide sequence: TGTGCCAGCTCACCGGGACAGGGATACTCCTACGAGCAGTACTTC. Encoded protein: CASSPGQGYSYEQYF.

As to this clone: Other DNA sequences within the sample encode an identical CDR3. The chain links TRBV5-1 to TRBJ1-5; 8 bases map to TRBD1. The J segment lost 4 bases and the V segment lost 4 bases, leaving 4 bases of the junction unmatched. The CDR3 length is 14 residues. CDR1 is SGHRS, CDR2 YFSETQ, per germline. CDR3 region: CASSPGQGNQPQHF. CDR3 DNA sequence: TGCGCCAGCAGCCCCGGACAGGGAAATCAGCCCCAGCATTTT.

The rearrangement links TRBV29-1 to TRBJ2-1, with a tentative D call TRBD2 (7 bases). V lost 2 bases to trimming and J lost 8 bases, with 16 bases between them. In germline, CDR1 is SQVTM, CDR2 ANQGSEA. The CDR3 extends over 14 amino acids. CDR3 nucleotide sequence: TGCAGCGTTGAAAGGGGGGGCCCAGGGGATGAGCAGTTCTTC. Residues: CSVERGGPGDEQFF.

The J gene is TRBJ2-7, the V gene TRBV27; 9 bases map to TRBD1. The CDR3 sequence is 13 residues long. After removal of 4 bases from V and 5 bases from J, the junction contained 3 bases not matched to a gene. Per germline, CDR1 MNHEY and CDR2 SMNVEV (reference sequence). The CDR3 is CASSSRTGDEQYF. CDR3 DNA: TGTGCCAGCAGTTCGCGGACAGGGGACGAGCAGTACTTC.

V gene TRBV6-5 combines with J gene TRBJ2-3, with 9 bases matching TRBD2. CDR1 and CDR2 (germline): MNHEY, SVGAGI. The CDR3 extends over 15 amino acids. The trim removed 6 bases at V and 4 bases at J, leaving 8 bases unmatched. The CDR3 sequence: CASSLAGGAPDTQYF. DNA of the CDR3: TGTGCCAGCAGCCTTGCGGGGGGGGCCCCAGATACGCAGTATTTT.

The rearrangement uses TRBV6-6 and TRBJ2-5; 9 bases are shared with TRBD1. The CDR3 runs 15 residues. The J segment lost 4 bases and the V segment lost 6 bases, leaving 9 bases of the junction unmatched. Germline CDR1 reads MNHNY; CDR2 reads SVGAGI (reference sequence). Here the CDR3 reads CASRKTGGGGETQYF. CDR3 DNA: TGTGCCAGCAGAAAAACAGGGGGCGGCGGAGAGACCCAGTACTTC.

The chain links TRBV19 to TRBJ1-5; D not certain. The germline V gene encodes CDR1 LNHDA and CDR2 SQIVND (reference sequence). CDR3 length: 14 amino acids. Trimming removed 3 bases from V and 2 bases from J, with 8 bases in between. The CDR3 DNA sequence: TGTGCCAGTAGTATCGGTCACGGCAATCAGCCCCAGCATTTT. It yields the protein CASSIGHGNQPQHF.

Written as DNA, the CDR3 is TGTGCCAGCAGCTCCACAGGGGGGTTTTCACCCCTCCACTTT. This gives the protein CASSSTGGFSPLHF. This chain links TRBV7-3 with TRBJ1-6; 8 bases fit TRBD1. Trimming cost V 4 bases and J 9 bases; bases outside gene matches: 5. CDR1 SGHTA and CDR2 FQGTGA come from the germline V gene. The CDR3 runs to 14 residues. Based on the CDR3 plus reference TRBV7-3 and TRBJ1-6, the full variable domain is GAGVSQTPSNKVTEKGKYVELRCDPISGHTALYWYRQSLGQGPEFLIYFQGTGAADDSGLPNDRFFAVRPEGSVSTLKIQRTERGDSAVYLCASSSTGGFSPLHFGNGTRLTVT.

This clone is categorized as medium-sized. No DNA is shown, since the ends of the CDR3 on it are uncertain; the CDR3 is the one TCRdb lists. This sequence joins TRBV11-3 and TRBJ2-1. CDR1 and CDR2 (germline): SGHNT, YENEEA. A total of 14 residues make up the CDR3, ends included. The CDR3 region is CASSLKGLSWEQFF.

The CDR3 sequence: CASIGILNYGYTF. The CDR3 DNA is TGTGCCAGCATCGGTATACTTAACTATGGCTACACCTTC. The chain combines TRBV6-5 with TRBJ1-2; D not certain. The CDR3 runs to 13 residues. V shed 7 bases and J shed 1 base, with 10 bases lying between them. The germline V gene encodes CDR1 MNHEY and CDR2 SVGAGI.

The chain carries TRBV10-3 and TRBJ1-1; D perhaps matches TRBD1 (5 bases). Deletions cut 1 base from V and 6 bases from J, with 12 bases between. Germline values: CDR1 ENHRY, CDR2 SYGVKD. This CDR3 has 14 amino acids. This CDR3 is CAISEFQGAPEAFF. The CDR3 DNA is TGTGCCATCAGTGAGTTCCAGGGTGCCCCTGAAGCTTTCTTT.

J is TRBJ2-2 and V is TRBV5-4; 8 bases match TRBD1. The germline V gene has CDR1 SGHNT and CDR2 YYREEE (reference sequence). The CDR3 runs 15 residues. Trimming cost V 0 bases and J 4 bases; bases outside gene matches: 2. The CDR3 reads CASSLGQGITGELFF. The CDR3 region has the DNA TGTGCCAGCAGCTTGGGACAGGGGATCACCGGGGAGCTGTTTTTT.

The J gene is TRBJ1-1, the V gene TRBV9, with D uncertain. Germline V gives CDR1 SGDLS, CDR2 YYNGEE. The CDR3 spans 14 residues. V lost 4 bases and J lost 0, with 10 bases in between. CDR3 nucleotide sequence: TGTGCCAGCAGCCCATACCACCTGAACACTGAAGCTTTCTTT. Protein: CASSPYHLNTEAFF.

The V call is TRBV30, the J call TRBJ2-1, with D perhaps assigned TRBD1 or TRBD2 (5 bases each). This CDR3 comprises 12 residues. Per germline, CDR1 GTSNPN and CDR2 SVGIG (reference sequence). Trimming shortened V by 4 bases and J by 6 bases, and 10 bases separated the two germline ends. The CDR3 is CAWTYGGNEQFF. CDR3 bases: TGTGCCTGGACTTATGGGGGCAATGAGCAGTTCTTC.

The rearrangement links TRBV6-5 to TRBJ1-1; no reliable D call. This CDR3 is built from 14 residues. From germline, CDR1 is MNHEY and CDR2 SVGAGI. V was shortened by 5 bases and J by 7 bases, with 17 bases between the two germline ends. The DNA of the CDR3 is TGTGCCAGCAGTGAGGTACGGAGGGAAGATGAAGCTTTCTTT. As protein: CASSEVRREDEAFF.

This clone was detected a few times. Here the CDR3 reads CASSHGGLNEQYF. The CDR3 DNA sequence: TGTGCCAGCTCACACGGGGGACTCAACGAGCAGTACTTC. V usage is TRBV18 and J usage is TRBJ2-7, with D possibly TRBD2 on 6 matching bases. The CDR3 sequence is 13 residues long. Per germline, CDR1 KGHSH and CDR2 LQKENI. V was clipped by 4 bases and J by 5 bases, with 12 bases between them.

This clone was observed once. The CDR3 nucleotides are TGCGCCAGCAGCTTTTTCGGAGGGTTTGGCAATGAGCAGTTCTTC. Protein product: CASSFFGGFGNEQFF. The chain carries TRBV5-1 and TRBJ2-1; D is possibly TRBD2 (6 bases). CDR1 is SGHRS, CDR2 YFSETQ, per germline. This CDR3 has 15 residues. Trimming took off 2 bases at V and 6 bases at J, with 15 bases between the two ends.

CDR3 nucleotide sequence: TGCGCCAGCAGCCCGGGACAGGACTACGAGCAGTACTTC. Residues: CASSPGQDYEQYF. The chain recombines TRBV5-1 with TRBJ2-7; 8 positions agree with TRBD1. There are 13 residues in the CDR3. The ends lost 4 bases at V and 3 bases at J; junction bases unmatched: 3. The germline V gene encodes CDR1 SGHRS and CDR2 YFSETQ.